The source of this T cell receptor (beta chain) is a study of T cell repertoires in cytomegalovirus infection. Findings and caveats of the study: Cumulative public TCR beta family frequency identified carriers of CMV plus the relevant HLA.

Notes on this clonotype: Its antigen is undetermined.

TCRdb redid the calling of the reads with MiXCR, one entry per CDR3 protein. The sample contains hundreds of thousands of distinct CDR3 sequences, approximately 24% of which appear only once. The CDR3 contains 17 residues. Germline V lookup: CDR1 SGHDN, CDR2 FVKESK. V was clipped by 2 bases and J by 5 bases, with 21 bases between them. The sequenced sample was CD8+ T cells from PBMCs. This rearrangement joins TRBV14 to TRBJ1-2; a weak D match, TRBD1 (5 bases). The sequence was obtained from a human donor in good health (CMV status not recorded). Some clones in this sample may be carry-over from other donors' samples. CDR3 DNA sequence: TGTGCCAGCAGCCAAAGACCCCTACGGGGGGGAAAGTATGGCTACACCTTC. It yields the protein CASSQRPLRGGKYGYTF.